The text below deals with one TCR beta chain. Its antigen remains unknown. Use of 60 Vbeta and 13 Jbeta primers characterized the PCR. Using immunoSEQ multiplex PCR, the repertoire was profiled, and TCRdb retains in-frame clones only, with some absent. The sample holds around 80,000 clones, over 70% seen once. The sample is drawn from a study of cytomegalovirus exposure and HLA in healthy donors. Healthy bone marrow donors made up the cohort. This CDR3 has 17 amino acids. Per the germline V gene, CDR1 is KGHSH and CDR2 is LQKENI. V dropped 2 bases and J dropped 3; count of bases not matched to a gene: 5. Whole-study results and caveats: Later on, a genetic analysis was performed. It linked a missense variant in DCLRE1C with V- and J-gene trimming of TCR beta.

The chain couples TRBV18 to TRBJ2-5; 14 bases fit TRBD2. Sequences were obtained from PBMCs. The clonotype originates from a man aged 35 to 55 in good health and CMV-seronegative. The CDR3 nucleotides are TGTGCCAGCTCACCAGGACTAGCGGGAGGAATGAAAGAGACCCAGTACTTC. It codes for CASSPGLAGGMKETQYF.